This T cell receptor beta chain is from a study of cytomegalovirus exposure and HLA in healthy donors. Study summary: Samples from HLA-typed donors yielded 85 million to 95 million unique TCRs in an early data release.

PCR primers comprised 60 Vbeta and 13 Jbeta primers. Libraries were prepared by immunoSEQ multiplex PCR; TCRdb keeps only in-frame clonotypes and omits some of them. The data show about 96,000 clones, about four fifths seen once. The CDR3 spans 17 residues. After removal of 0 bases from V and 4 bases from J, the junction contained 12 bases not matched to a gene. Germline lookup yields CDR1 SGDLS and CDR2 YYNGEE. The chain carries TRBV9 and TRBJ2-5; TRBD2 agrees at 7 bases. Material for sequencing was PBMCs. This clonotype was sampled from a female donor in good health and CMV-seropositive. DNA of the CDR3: TGTGCCAGCAGCGTAGACCCAGCGGGAACCCTGAGAGAGACCCAGTACTTC. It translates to CASSVDPAGTLRETQYF.